Each of the 10 T cell receptor beta chains below was sequenced from the same sample in a study of control samples from healthy donors and cancer patients (dated by TCRdb to about 2020). Receptor amplification or capture employed the immunoSEQ multiplex PCR assay. The clones in this table, taken by TCRdb from immuneACCESS, are in-frame only. Not every clone is retained; where verified, under half of the shortfall comes from an unresolved V gene, and the cause of the rest is unknown. This sample lists around 50,000 clones; 95% to 96% were detected once. The ten largest clonotypes hold around 1.9% of the sample. The sample taken for sequencing was blood. The source is a woman in her 30s in good health.

The V gene is TRBV19, the J gene TRBJ2-1; no reliable D call. The CDR3 has 14 amino acids. The germline V gene encodes CDR1 LNHDA and CDR2 SQIVND (reference sequence). Trimming removed 4 bases from V and 7 bases from J, with 14 bases in between. CDR3 amino acids: CASSTASTSNEQFF. CDR3 sequence (DNA): TGTGCCAGTAGTACAGCGAGTACCTCGAATGAGCAGTTCTTC.

V gene TRBV15 combines with J gene TRBJ2-5, with D hard to call. The V end was cut by 0 bases, the J end by 4 bases, with 6 bases between. The CDR3 has 13 amino acids. Per germline, CDR1 LNHNV and CDR2 YYDKDF (reference sequence). In DNA form, the CDR3 reads TGTGCCACCAGCAGAGATTTAGGAGAGACCCAGTACTTC. Translating gives CATSRDLGETQYF.

The J gene is TRBJ2-3, the V gene TRBV2, with D possibly matching TRBD1 (6 bases). The CDR3 runs to 13 residues. Germline loops: CDR1 SNHLY, CDR2 FYNNEI. Between the trimmed V and J ends, which lost 7 bases and 2 bases, there was a span of 10 bases. Here the CDR3 reads CASIQGDTDTQYF. The CDR3 coding sequence is TGTGCCAGCATACAGGGCGACACAGATACGCAGTATTTT.

The chain recombines TRBV7-9 with TRBJ2-1; 9 nucleotides match TRBD1. This CDR3 has 15 residues. Trimming took 3 bases from V and 8 from J; bases not matched to a gene: 8. Per germline, CDR1 SEHNR and CDR2 FQNEAQ (reference sequence). The CDR3 reads CASSLLGQGRHEQFF. The CDR3 nucleotides are TGTGCCAGCAGCTTGCTGGGACAGGGTAGGCATGAGCAGTTCTTC.

The rearrangement links TRBV11-2 to TRBJ2-1, with 7 bases aligning to TRBD2. V gave up 5 bases and J gave up 9 bases; unmatched junction bases: 13. The CDR3 is 15 residues long. Germline V lookup: CDR1 SGHAT, CDR2 FQNNGV. The CDR3 is CASSRIQGGPGEQFF. CDR3 bases: TGTGCCAGCAGCCGAATCCAGGGAGGGCCTGGTGAGCAGTTCTTC.

CDR3 loop: CASSYSGGDGANVLTF. CDR3 sequence (DNA): TGTGCCAGCAGTTACTCAGGGGGCGACGGGGCCAACGTCCTGACTTTC. V gene TRBV6-5 combines with J gene TRBJ2-6; 7 bases are a match to TRBD1. V dropped 0 bases and J dropped 4; count of bases not matched to a gene: 3. The CDR3 extends over 16 amino acids. Germline CDR1 and CDR2: MNHEY and SVGAGI.

J is TRBJ2-2 and V is TRBV29-1; TRBD1 matches 7 bases. The germline CDR1 and CDR2 sequences are SQVTM and ANQGSEA. The CDR3 is 14 amino acids. V trimming: 3 bases; J trimming: 6 bases; junction bases outside the gene matches: 7. The CDR3 spells CSVEGQGVSGELFF. The CDR3, as DNA: TGCAGCGTTGAGGGGCAGGGGGTGTCCGGGGAGCTGTTTTTT.

The CDR3 is CAISEPRTGPYGYTF. The CDR3 DNA reads as TGTGCCATCAGTGAGCCTAGGACAGGGCCCTATGGCTACACCTTC. This chain links TRBV10-3 with TRBJ1-2; 8 nucleotides align to TRBD1. Losses at the gene ends were 2 bases for V and 4 bases for J; bases not matched to a gene: 6. This CDR3 has 15 amino acids. Germline lookup yields CDR1 ENHRY and CDR2 SYGVKD.

This sequence joins TRBV9 and TRBJ2-1; 15 positions match TRBD2. The ends lost 4 bases at V and 6 bases at J; junction bases unmatched: 8. This CDR3 is built from 17 residues. Germline V gives CDR1 SGDLS, CDR2 YYNGEE. The CDR3 loop reads CASSSRTGLAGGNEQFF. CDR3 DNA sequence: TGTGCCAGCAGCTCCAGGACGGGACTAGCGGGAGGCAATGAGCAGTTCTTC.

The CDR3 sequence: CASSFVGDYGYTF. DNA for the CDR3: TGTGCCAGCAGCTTTGTAGGGGACTATGGCTACACCTTC. The rearrangement uses TRBV5-6 and TRBJ1-2; D may be TRBD1 (5 bases). Germline lookup yields CDR1 SGHDT and CDR2 YYEEEE. The germline V and J ends were trimmed by 2 bases and 3 bases, with 8 bases remaining between them. This CDR3 has 13 amino acids. The variable domain in full, completed from reference TRBV5-6 and TRBJ1-2, reads DAGVTQSPTHLIKTRGQQVTLRCSPKSGHDTVSWYQQALGQGPQFIFQYYEEEERQRGNFPDRFSGHQFPNYSSELNVNALLLGDSALYLCASSFVGDYGYTFGSGTRLTVV.